The 24 T cell receptor delta chains in this list originate from one sample, sequenced in a study of γδ T cells in repeated Plasmodium falciparum infection. Flow sorting of PBMC yielded separate Vgamma9/Vdelta2+ and Vdelta2-negative gammadelta T cell populations for bulk repertoire analysis. TCRdb reprocessed the multiplex PCR reads through CATT. The table has around 50,000 delta-chain clones, 1.5% to 2% seen once. Material for sequencing was gamma-delta T cells from blood. Receptors were obtained from a pool of human donors (malaria-infected and uninfected, not separated).

The chain links TRDV3 to TRDJ1, with 9 bases lining up with TRDD3. No J segment appears in TCRdb, so it was assigned here by matching the sequence to germline. CDR1 TVYSNPD and CDR2 GDNSRS come from the germline V gene (reference sequence). V was pared by 0 bases and J by 0 bases, with 20 bases of the junction left unmatched. The CDR3 loop spans 20 amino acids. The CDR3 region is CAFRLTFFRWGYGDTDKLIF. The CDR3 coding sequence is TGTGCCTTTAGGTTAACGTTCTTTCGCTGGGGATACGGGGACACCGATAAACTCATCTTT.

This clone was counted at least ten times. The amino acid sequence in TCRdb belongs to a much larger clone and departs from this DNA's translation at residue 12, likely a sequencing read error; the sequence shown is translated from the DNA. The gene calls are TRDV1 and TRDJ1, with 11 positions matching TRDD3. CDR1 and CDR2 (germline): TSWWSYY, QGS. Trimming at V came to 2 bases and at J to 1 base, leaving 9 bases not matched to a gene. The CDR3 has 18 residues. The CDR3 DNA is TGTGCTCTTGGGGAAGTGGCTCTGGGGGATACCGGCACCGATAAACTCATCTTT. Protein sequence: CALGEVALGDTGTDKLIF.

This clone has a handful of counts. TCRdb pairs this DNA with a much larger clone's protein that differs at residue 6, likely a read error; the protein shown was translated from the DNA. CDR3 coding DNA: TGTGCTCTTGGGGTGAGATTCCCACCCCGTACTGGGGGAGACAGACCCCTGATCTTT. Protein: CALGVRFPPRTGGDRPLIF. The chain has TRDV1 and TRDJ4; 9 nucleotides align to TRDD3. The V and J ends lost 4 bases and 1 base, in that order; junction bases with no gene match: 19. The CDR3 spans 19 residues. Germline CDR1 TSWWSYY, CDR2 QGS.

Of note for this clone: The protein TCRdb lists belongs to a much larger clone and differs from this DNA's translation at residue 16, which points to a read error; the protein shown is made from the DNA. CDR3 bases: TGTGCTCTTGGGGAAAACTCATCTCCTCCGGGGGATACCCTCACTCACACCGATAAACTCATCTTT. This encodes CALGENSSPPGDTLTHTDKLIF. The rearrangement links TRDV1 to TRDJ1, with 9 positions matching TRDD3. TCRdb offers no J gene call, so here the DNA was matched to germline to obtain one. The V gene's germline CDR1 is TSWWSYY and CDR2 QGS. V shed 2 bases and J 0 bases; nucleotides not matched to a gene: 22. The CDR3 spans 22 residues.

A note on this clone: A far bigger clonotype differs at one base, so this is likely a read error. Within the sample, other DNA sequences also encode this same CDR3. V gene TRDV1 combines with J gene TRDJ1; 9 bases align to TRDD2. Germline matching of the DNA provided the J gene here, since TCRdb leaves it blank. Germline V gene sequence: CDR1 TSWWSYY, CDR2 QGS. The CDR3 totals 22 residues. The CDR3 region is CALGELPSYMGGGHSYTDKLIF. Written as DNA, the CDR3 is TGTGCTCTAGGGGAACTACCTTCCTACATGGGTGGGGGTCACTCATACACCGATAAACTCATCTTT.

This clone was seen a handful of times. Since a far larger clone is one base different, this is likely a read error. The sample carries other DNA sequences with the same CDR3. The J gene is TRDJ1, the V gene TRDV1, with TRDD3 as a possible D gene (5 bases). The germline V gene encodes CDR1 TSWWSYY and CDR2 QGS. This CDR3 spans 19 amino acids. CDR3 sequence reads: CALGELGFLRTPGMDKLIF. CDR3 nucleotides: TGTGCCCTTGGGGAACTAGGCTTTCTACGAACCCCTGGTATGGATAAACTCATCTTT.

This clone appeared many times. Other DNA sequences in this sample translate to the same CDR3. This rearrangement joins TRDV1 to TRDJ1, with TRDD2 as a possible D gene (6 bases). The CDR3 spans 17 residues. V was pared by 6 bases and J by 11 bases, with 31 bases between. CDR1 is TSWWSYY and CDR2 is QGS in the germline V gene. CDR3 sequence reads: CALGDFLKKPGALKLIF. In DNA form, the CDR3 reads TGTGCTCTTGGCGACTTCCTGAAGAAGCCGGGAGCTCTTAAGCTCATCTTT.

This clone came up many times. Being one base from a much bigger clone, this may be a read error. This CDR3 is also generated by other DNA sequences in the sample. The rearrangement uses TRDV1 and TRDJ1, with 7 bases lining up with TRDD3. Germline assignment: CDR1 TSWWSYY and CDR2 QGS. The CDR3 is 14 residues long. The CDR3 DNA sequence: TGTGCTCTCGGGGAACTGGGGTACACCGATAAACTCATCTTT. This sequence encodes CALGELGYTDKLIF.

This clone was counted many times. The identical CDR3 is also encoded by other nucleotide sequences in the sample. The chain is built from TRDV1 and TRDJ1, with 11 bases fitting TRDD3. V lost 0 bases and J lost 0; bases outside the gene matches: 39. From germline, CDR1 is TSWWSYY and CDR2 QGS. The CDR3 runs 29 residues. The CDR3 DNA reads TGTGCTCTTGGGGAACTACAGAGGGACCTACGACCTAGTCCCCTGGGGGATACATGGGTTTTTAAGAACACCGATAAACTCATCTTT. Its translation: CALGELQRDLRPSPLGDTWVFKNTDKLIF.

Turning to this clone: TCRdb records a much larger clone's protein for this DNA, with a difference at residue 9 that likely arises from a read error; the protein given is the translation of the DNA. The rearrangement links TRDV1 to TRDJ1; possible D gene TRDD3, 5 bases. TCRdb gives no J gene; it was assigned here by matching the DNA to germline. V lost 0 bases and J lost 7, with 21 bases in between. The CDR3 has 17 residues. Germline V CDR1 and CDR2: TSWWSYY, QGS. The CDR3 protein is CALGELRPCGGHFKLIF. CDR3 bases: TGTGCTCTTGGGGAACTCAGGCCCTGCGGGGGCCACTTTAAACTCATCTTT.

This clone was found a few times. A much larger clone is a single base away; this may be a read error. The chain links TRDV1 to TRDJ1, with TRDD3 identical over 10 bases. No J gene is reported in TCRdb; it was inferred here by comparing the DNA with germline. With 4 bases clipped from V and 1 base from J, the junction kept 15 bases outside the gene matches. CDR1 and CDR2 from the germline V gene are TSWWSYY and QGS. The CDR3 runs 19 residues. In DNA, the CDR3 is TGTGCTCTTGGGGTCCCACAGTGGGGGATACTATTGATCACCGATAAACTCATCTTT. Translation: CALGVPQWGILLITDKLIF.

Comment on this clone: This may stem from a read error, because a much larger clone lies one nucleotide away. This chain uses TRDV1 with TRDJ1; 11 nucleotides align to TRDD3. Since TCRdb gives no J gene, matching the DNA to germline was used here to assign it. Germline assignment: CDR1 TSWWSYY and CDR2 QGS. J lost 0 bases, V lost 0 bases, and 24 bases had no gene match. The CDR3 runs to 24 residues. The CDR3: CALGELFLLFYWGIAERYTDKLIF. CDR3 in DNA: TGTGCTCTTGGGGAACTCTTCCTACTATTTTACTGGGGGATAGCCGAAAGGTACACCGATAAACTCATCTTT.

This clone has only a few counts. The mismatch at residue 16 between this DNA's translation and the TCRdb protein of a much larger clone likely reflects a read error; the protein shown is translated from the DNA. The CDR3 sequence is CACDTLGAENLYTDKPIF. CDR3 coding DNA: TGTGCCTGTGACACGCTGGGGGCTGAGAACTTGTACACCGATAAACCCATCTTT. No call exists for the J gene, whereas the V gene is TRDV2; TRDD3, the table's D call, was not compared with the DNA. From germline, CDR1 is GEAIGNYY and CDR2 EKD. This CDR3 is 18 amino acids long.

This clone appeared many times. One end of the junction does not line up with germline, which may come from a read error. The chain links TRDV1 to TRDJ1, with 8 bases identical to TRDD3. The length of the CDR3 is 23 residues. Germline V gene sequence: CDR1 TSWWSYY, CDR2 QGS. CDR3 protein: CALGQLPYGWGKRLYRNTDKLIF. For the CDR3, the DNA is TGTGCTCTTGGGCAACTTCCCTACGGCTGGGGGAAGCGGCTCTATCGAAACACCGATAAACTCATCTTT.

This clone was detected a few times. The amino acid sequence in TCRdb belongs to a much larger clone and departs from this DNA's translation at residue 6, likely a sequencing read error; the sequence shown is translated from the DNA. The chain carries TRDV1 and TRDJ1, with TRDD2 matching 9 bases. No J segment appears in TCRdb, so it was assigned here by matching the sequence to germline. J lost 0 bases, V lost 1 base, and 24 bases had no gene match. Looked up from germline, CDR1 is TSWWSYY and CDR2 is QGS. The CDR3 runs to 23 residues. The CDR3 is CALGERCCRPSYSYGGYTDKLIF. DNA of the CDR3: TGTGCTCTTGGGGAACGTTGTTGTAGGCCTTCCTACTCCTACGGGGGATACACCGATAAACTCATCTTT.

Details on this clone: The amino acid sequence in TCRdb belongs to a much larger clone and departs from this DNA's translation at residue 12, likely a sequencing read error; the sequence shown is translated from the DNA. The chain combines TRDV1 with TRDJ1; 8 positions match TRDD3. In the absence of a J gene in TCRdb, the DNA was matched to germline to assign it here. This CDR3 is 19 amino acids long. Germline V gene sequence: CDR1 TSWWSYY, CDR2 QGS. Unmatched junction bases numbered 28, after V lost 7 bases and J lost 9 bases. The CDR3: CALVPTPSEGIHEIRELIF. DNA of the CDR3: TGTGCTCTTGTCCCGACCCCCTCAGAGGGGATACACGAGATCCGGGAACTCATCTTT.

For this clone: The mismatch at residue 15 between this DNA's translation and the TCRdb protein of a much larger clone likely reflects a read error; the protein shown is translated from the DNA. V usage is TRDV2 and J usage is TRDJ1; D might be TRDD3 (6 bases). TCRdb carries no J gene annotation; the J gene was assigned here by matching the DNA with germline. Germline CDR1 reads GEAIGNYY; CDR2 reads EKD. This CDR3 spans 21 amino acids. V lost 3 bases and J 2 bases, leaving 33 bases between the germline ends. CDR3 in DNA: TGTGCCTGTGACCCTATTCCTTACGACGAGGCGGGGGACCCGGCGACCGATAAACTCATCTTT. Translated: CACDPIPYDEAGDPATDKLIF.

This clone was recorded at least ten times. The protein that TCRdb holds for this DNA derives from a much larger clone and differs from the translated DNA at residue 12, which likely indicates a read error; the protein shown here is translated from the DNA. V usage is TRDV1 and J usage is TRDJ1; maybe TRDD3 (5 bases). CDR1 TSWWSYY and CDR2 QGS come from the germline V gene. Trimming left V 0 bases short and J 8 bases short, with 22 bases between. The CDR3 sequence is 17 residues long. The CDR3 reads CALGELERAGEARKLIF. The CDR3 coding sequence is TGTGCTCTTGGGGAACTTGAAAGAGCCGGGGAAGCACGAAAACTCATCTTT.

The sample holds many counts of this clone. Other DNA sequences within the sample encode an identical CDR3. The chain employs TRDV1 and TRDJ1; 8 nucleotides agree with TRDD3. The CDR3 loop spans 17 amino acids. The trim removed 3 bases at V and 2 bases at J, leaving 11 bases unmatched. Germline V gene sequence: CDR1 TSWWSYY, CDR2 QGS. CDR3 in amino acids: CALGEGAGIPDTDKLIF. CDR3 DNA sequence: TGTGCTCTTGGGGAGGGCGCGGGGATACCGGATACCGATAAACTCATCTTT.

This clone has only a few counts. This rearrangement joins TRDV2 to TRDJ3, with D unclear. TCRdb supplies no J gene; here it was assigned by aligning the nucleotide sequence to germline. CDR3 length: 18 amino acids. Trimming stripped 0 bases from V and 3 bases from J, with 14 bases between. The germline V gene encodes CDR1 GEAIGNYY and CDR2 EKD. CDR3 region: CACDTAATRLWDTRQMFF. The CDR3 bases are TGTGCCTGTGACACCGCGGCTACAAGGCTCTGGGACACCCGACAGATGTTTTTC.

This clone was picked up many times. CDR3 sequence: CALGTRKATGGYGADKLIF. The CDR3 DNA reads TGTGCTCTTGGGACGAGGAAGGCTACTGGGGGATACGGCGCCGATAAACTCATCTTT. This chain joins TRDV1 and TRDJ1, with 13 bases matching TRDD3. Per the germline V gene, CDR1 is TSWWSYY and CDR2 is QGS. V shed 5 bases and J 3 bases; nucleotides not matched to a gene: 15. The length of the CDR3 is 19 residues.

This clone came up many times. The chain is built from TRDV1 and TRDJ1, with TRDD2 as a possible D gene (6 bases). Trimming stripped 2 bases from V and 7 bases from J, with 17 bases between. Germline lookup yields CDR1 TSWWSYY and CDR2 QGS. This CDR3 has 15 residues. The CDR3 loop is CALGEGPSRTGKLIF. The CDR3 DNA sequence: TGTGCTCTTGGGGAAGGACCTTCCCGTACTGGTAAACTCATCTTT.

This clone has only a few counts. A far larger clone is just one base off, so this is likely a read error. At the DNA level, this CDR3 is encoded by other sequences in the same sample as well. The chain links TRDV1 to TRDJ3; D is uncertain. Trimming took off 3 bases at V and 0 bases at J, with 15 bases between the two ends. The length of the CDR3 is 19 residues. Germline values: CDR1 TSWWSYY, CDR2 QGS. Here the CDR3 reads CALGESLLRFSWDTRQMFF. The CDR3 DNA reads as TGTGCTCTTGGGGAGTCTCTGTTGAGATTCTCCTGGGACACCCGACAGATGTTTTTC.

There are many counts of this clone. The protein given by TCRdb reflects a much larger clone and differs at residue 11 from this DNA's translation, likely from a read error; the protein shown is the DNA's translation. No call exists for the J gene, whereas the V gene is TRDV1; no DNA check was done on the table's D call, TRDD3. This CDR3 has 16 residues. Germline lookup yields CDR1 TSWWSYY and CDR2 QGS. Here the CDR3 reads CALGEKLRALIIHLIF. CDR3 in DNA: TGTGCTCTTGGGGAGAAACTACGGGCCCTCATTATACACCTCATCTTT.